This TCR beta chain comes out of a study of regulatory T cells in long-lasting Graves disease. With 6 bases removed from V and 2 bases from J, the gap between germline ends came to 8 bases. Germline assignment: CDR1 SNHLY and CDR2 FYNNEI. This CDR3 region has 12 residues. Libraries of TCR beta came from iRepertoire HTBI primers plus Arm-PCR of CDR3 regions. Each CDR3 protein is one row after TCRdb ran MiXCR on the multiplex PCR reads. Of 430,000 or so distinct CDR3 sequences detected, 21% appear once; the ten largest clones hold around an eighth. There are many counts of this clonotype. The time point denotes: persistent/refractory GD, antithyroid drugs over 5 years with positive TRAb. With RNA extracted from PBMCs as input, the TCR library was made.

The source material was peripheral blood mononuclear cells (PBMCs), sampled when the disease was refractory, from a patient treated with antithyroid drugs. This rearrangement joins TRBV2 to TRBJ2-7; a possible D gene is TRBD1 (6 bases). The TCR comes from a female donor with Graves disease. DNA for the CDR3: TGTGCCAGCAGCGGGACACCCTACGAGCAGTACTTC. Encoded protein: CASSGTPYEQYF.